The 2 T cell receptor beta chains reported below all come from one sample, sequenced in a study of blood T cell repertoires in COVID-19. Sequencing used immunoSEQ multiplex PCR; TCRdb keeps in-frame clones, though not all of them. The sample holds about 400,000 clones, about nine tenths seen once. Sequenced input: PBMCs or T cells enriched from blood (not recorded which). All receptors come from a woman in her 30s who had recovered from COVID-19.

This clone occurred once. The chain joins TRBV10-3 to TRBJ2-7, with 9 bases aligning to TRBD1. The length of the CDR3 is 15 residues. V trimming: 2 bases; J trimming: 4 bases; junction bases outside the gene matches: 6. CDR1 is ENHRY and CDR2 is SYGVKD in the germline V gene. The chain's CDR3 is CAISEGGQGMYEQYF. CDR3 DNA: TGTGCCATCAGTGAGGGCGGACAGGGGATGTACGAGCAGTACTTC.

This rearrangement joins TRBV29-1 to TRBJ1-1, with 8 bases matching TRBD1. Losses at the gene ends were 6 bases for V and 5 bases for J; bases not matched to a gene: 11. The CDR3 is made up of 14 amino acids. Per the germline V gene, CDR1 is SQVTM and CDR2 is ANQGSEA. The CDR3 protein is CSVLTRDRKTEAFF. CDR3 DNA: TGCAGCGTCCTGACTCGGGACAGGAAAACTGAAGCTTTCTTT. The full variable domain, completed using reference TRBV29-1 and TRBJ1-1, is SAVISQKPSRDICQRGTSLTIQCQVDSQVTMMFWYRQQPGQSLTLIATANQGSEATYESGFVIDKFPISRPNLTFSTLTVSNMSPEDSSIYLCSVLTRDRKTEAFFGQGTRLTVV.